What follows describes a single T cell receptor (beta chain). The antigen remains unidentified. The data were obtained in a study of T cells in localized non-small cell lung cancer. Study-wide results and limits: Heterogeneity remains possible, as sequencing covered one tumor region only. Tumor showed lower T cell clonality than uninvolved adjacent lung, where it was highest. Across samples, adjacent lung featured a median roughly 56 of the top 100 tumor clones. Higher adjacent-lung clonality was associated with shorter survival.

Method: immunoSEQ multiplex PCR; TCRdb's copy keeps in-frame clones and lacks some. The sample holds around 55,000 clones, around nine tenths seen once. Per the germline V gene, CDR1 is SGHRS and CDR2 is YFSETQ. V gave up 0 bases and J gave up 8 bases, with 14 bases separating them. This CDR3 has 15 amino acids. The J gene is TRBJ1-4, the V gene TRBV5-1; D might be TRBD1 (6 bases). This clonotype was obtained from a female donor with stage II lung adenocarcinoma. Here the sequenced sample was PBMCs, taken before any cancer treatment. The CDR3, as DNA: TGCGCCAGCAGCTTGGTCAGGGGAGATGAAGAAAAACTGTTTTTT. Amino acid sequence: CASSLVRGDEEKLFF.